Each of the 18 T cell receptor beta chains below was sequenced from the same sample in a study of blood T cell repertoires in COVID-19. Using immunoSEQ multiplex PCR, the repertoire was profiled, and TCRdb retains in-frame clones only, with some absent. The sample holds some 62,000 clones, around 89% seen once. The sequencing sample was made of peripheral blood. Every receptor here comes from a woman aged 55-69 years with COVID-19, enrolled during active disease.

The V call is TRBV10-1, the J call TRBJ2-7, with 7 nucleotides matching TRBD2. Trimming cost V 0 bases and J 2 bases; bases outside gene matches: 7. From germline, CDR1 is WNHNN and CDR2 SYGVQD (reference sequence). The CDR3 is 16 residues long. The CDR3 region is CASSESGRGYTYEQYF. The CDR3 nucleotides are TGCGCCAGCAGTGAGTCGGGGCGGGGGTACACCTACGAGCAGTACTTC.

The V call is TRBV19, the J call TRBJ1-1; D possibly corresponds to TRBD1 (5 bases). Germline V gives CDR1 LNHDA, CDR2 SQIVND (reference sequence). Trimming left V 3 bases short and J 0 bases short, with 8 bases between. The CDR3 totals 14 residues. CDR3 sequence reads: CASSIDSLNTEAFF. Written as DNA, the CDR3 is TGTGCCAGTAGTATCGACAGTCTGAACACTGAAGCTTTCTTT.

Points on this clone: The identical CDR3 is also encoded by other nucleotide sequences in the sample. CDR3 sequence reads: CASSLGGSNQPQHF. Written as DNA, the CDR3 is TGTGCCAGCAGTCTGGGGGGGAGCAATCAGCCCCAGCATTTT. J is TRBJ1-5 and V is TRBV28; the D gene is possibly TRBD1 (5 bases). The CDR3 loop spans 14 amino acids. Trimming left V 5 bases short and J 1 base short, with 9 bases between. CDR1 and CDR2 from the germline V gene are MDHEN and SYDVKM.

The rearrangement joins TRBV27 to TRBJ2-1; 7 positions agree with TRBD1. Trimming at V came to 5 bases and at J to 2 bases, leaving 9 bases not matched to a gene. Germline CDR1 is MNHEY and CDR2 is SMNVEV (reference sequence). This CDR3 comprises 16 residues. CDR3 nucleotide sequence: TGTGCCAGCAGTGCGCCCGGGCAGGGGGCCTACAATGAGCAGTTCTTC. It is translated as CASSAPGQGAYNEQFF.

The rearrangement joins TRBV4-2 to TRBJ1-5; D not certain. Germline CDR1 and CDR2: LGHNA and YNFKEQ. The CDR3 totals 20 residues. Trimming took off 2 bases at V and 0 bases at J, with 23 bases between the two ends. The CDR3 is CASSQTIHRLRPASNQPQHF. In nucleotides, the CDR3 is TGTGCCAGCAGCCAAACTATACATCGCCTGCGACCAGCTAGCAATCAGCCCCAGCATTTT.

The CDR3 DNA is TGTGCCTGGAGTTTGGAGGGGACTAGCGGGAGGTTCCCCTCCTACGAGCAGTACTTC. This translates into CAWSLEGTSGRFPSYEQYF. The chain employs TRBV30 and TRBJ2-7, with TRBD2 identical over 15 bases. The CDR3 extends over 19 amino acids. CDR1 is GTSNPN and CDR2 is SVGIG in the germline V gene (reference sequence). Trimming removed 2 bases from V and 0 bases from J; junction bases left unmatched: 11. The whole variable domain, filled in from reference TRBV30 and TRBJ2-7, reads SQTIHQWPATLVQPVGSPLSLECTVEGTSNPNLYWYRQAAGRGLQLLFYSVGIGQISSEVPQNLSASRPQDRQFILSSKKLLLSDSGFYLCAWSLEGTSGRFPSYEQYFGPGTRLTVT.

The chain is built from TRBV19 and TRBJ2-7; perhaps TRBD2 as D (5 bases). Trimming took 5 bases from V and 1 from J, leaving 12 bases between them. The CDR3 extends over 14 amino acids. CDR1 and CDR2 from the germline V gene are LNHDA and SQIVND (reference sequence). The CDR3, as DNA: TGTGCCAGTAGTCAAATCGGGATGTCCTACGAGCAGTACTTC. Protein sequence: CASSQIGMSYEQYF.

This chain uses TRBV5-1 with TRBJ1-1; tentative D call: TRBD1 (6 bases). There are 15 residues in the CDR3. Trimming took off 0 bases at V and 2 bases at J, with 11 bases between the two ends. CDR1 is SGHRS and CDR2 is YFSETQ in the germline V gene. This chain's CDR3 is CASSLAGRGNTEAFF. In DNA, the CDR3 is TGCGCCAGCAGCTTGGCCGGCAGGGGAAACACTGAAGCTTTCTTT.

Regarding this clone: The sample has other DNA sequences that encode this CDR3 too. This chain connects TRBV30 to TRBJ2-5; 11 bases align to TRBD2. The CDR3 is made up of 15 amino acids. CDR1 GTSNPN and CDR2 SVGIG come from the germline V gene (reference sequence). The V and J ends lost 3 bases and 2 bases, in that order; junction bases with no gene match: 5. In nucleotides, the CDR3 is TGTGCCTGGAGCCCCGGGACTAGCGGACAAGAGACCCAGTACTTC. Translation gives CAWSPGTSGQETQYF.

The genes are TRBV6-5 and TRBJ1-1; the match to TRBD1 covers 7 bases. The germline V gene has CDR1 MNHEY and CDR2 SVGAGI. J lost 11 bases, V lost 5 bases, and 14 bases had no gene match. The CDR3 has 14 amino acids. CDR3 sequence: CASSQGNRGQVAFF. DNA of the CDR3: TGTGCCAGCAGTCAGGGGAACAGGGGTCAAGTCGCTTTCTTT.

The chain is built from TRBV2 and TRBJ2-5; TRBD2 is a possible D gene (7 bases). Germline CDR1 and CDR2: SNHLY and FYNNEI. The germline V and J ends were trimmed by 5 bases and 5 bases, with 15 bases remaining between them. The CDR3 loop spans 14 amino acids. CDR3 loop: CASSRDGGGETQYF. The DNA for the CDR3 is TGTGCCAGCAGTCGGGACGGCGGGGGCGAGACCCAGTACTTC.

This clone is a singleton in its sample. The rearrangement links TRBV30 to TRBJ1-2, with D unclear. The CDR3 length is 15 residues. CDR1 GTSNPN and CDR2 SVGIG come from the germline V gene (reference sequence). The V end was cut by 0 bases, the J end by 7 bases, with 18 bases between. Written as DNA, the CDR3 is TGTGCCTGGAGTGTAATTGGCGGTGAGGTGGGTGGCTACACCTTC. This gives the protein CAWSVIGGEVGGYTF.

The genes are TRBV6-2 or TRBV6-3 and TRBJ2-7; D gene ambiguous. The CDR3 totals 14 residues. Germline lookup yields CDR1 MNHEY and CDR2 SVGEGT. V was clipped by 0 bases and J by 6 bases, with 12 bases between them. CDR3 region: CASSYSSYPREQYF. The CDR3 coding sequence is TGTGCCAGCAGTTACTCTAGTTATCCCCGCGAGCAGTACTTC.

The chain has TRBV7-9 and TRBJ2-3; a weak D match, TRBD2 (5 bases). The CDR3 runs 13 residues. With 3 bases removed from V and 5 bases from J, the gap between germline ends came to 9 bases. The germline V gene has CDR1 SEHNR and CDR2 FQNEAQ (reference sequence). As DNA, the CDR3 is TGTGCCAGCAGCTTTGTGGGAGAAGATACGCAGTATTTT. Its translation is CASSFVGEDTQYF.

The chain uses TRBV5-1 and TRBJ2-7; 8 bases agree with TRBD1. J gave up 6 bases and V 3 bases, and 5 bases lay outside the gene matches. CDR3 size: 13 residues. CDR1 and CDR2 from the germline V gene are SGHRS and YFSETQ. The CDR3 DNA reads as TGCGCCAGCAGCTCCGGACAGGGTAGCGAGCAGTACTTC. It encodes CASSSGQGSEQYF. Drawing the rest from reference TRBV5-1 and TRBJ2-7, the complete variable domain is KAGVTQTPRYLIKTRGQQVTLSCSPISGHRSVSWYQQTPGQGLQFLFEYFSETQRNKGNFPGRFSGRQFSNSRSEMNVSTLELGDSALYLCASSSGQGSEQYFGPGTRLTVT.

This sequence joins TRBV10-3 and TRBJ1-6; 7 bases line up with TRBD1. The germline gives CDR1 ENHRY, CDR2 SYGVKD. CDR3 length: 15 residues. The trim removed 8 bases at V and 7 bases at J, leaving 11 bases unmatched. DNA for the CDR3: TGTGCCATCTCAACCATGACAGGGAGCAATTCACCCCTCCACTTT. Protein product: CAISTMTGSNSPLHF.

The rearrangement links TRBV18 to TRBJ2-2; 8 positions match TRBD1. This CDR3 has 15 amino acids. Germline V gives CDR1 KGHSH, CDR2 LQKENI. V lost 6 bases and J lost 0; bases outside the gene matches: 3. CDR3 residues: CASSRTGPNTGELFF. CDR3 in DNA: TGTGCCAGCTCCCGGACAGGGCCGAACACCGGGGAGCTGTTTTTT.

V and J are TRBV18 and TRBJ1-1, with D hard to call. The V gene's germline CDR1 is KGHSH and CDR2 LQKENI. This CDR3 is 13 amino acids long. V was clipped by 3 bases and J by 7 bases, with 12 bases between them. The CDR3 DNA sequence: TGTGCCAGCTCACCCCTGGACGCGGGTGAAGCTTTCTTT. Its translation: CASSPLDAGEAFF.